One sample yielded the 21 T cell receptor beta chains listed below, sequenced in a study of OX40 agonist ivuxolimab in advanced cancers. TCRdb's table, derived via immunoSEQ multiplex PCR, lists solely in-frame clones and lacks some. This sample has fewer than 90,000 clones, with about 93% found just once. This sample comprised CD4+ or CD8+ T cells sorted from blood, obtained in a trial of the OX40 agonist ivuxolimab. These receptors all come from an adult with an advanced solid tumor such as melanoma, head and neck, liver or kidney cancer.

V is TRBV27 and J is TRBJ1-1; D remains ambiguous. Germline V gene data show CDR1 as MNHEY and CDR2 as SMNVEV (reference sequence). The CDR3 sequence is 14 residues long. V lost 6 bases and J lost 0, with 11 bases in between. The CDR3 nucleotides read TGTGCCAGCAGCCGCGTAGGACTGAACACTGAAGCTTTCTTT. It codes for CASSRVGLNTEAFF.

V gene TRBV28 combines with J gene TRBJ2-7; TRBD1 matches at 7 bases. Germline CDR1 MDHEN, CDR2 SYDVKM. This CDR3 spans 17 amino acids. The trim removed 3 bases at V and 0 bases at J, leaving 11 bases unmatched. This chain's CDR3 is CASSFPPDRPHSYEQYF. The CDR3 DNA is TGTGCCAGCAGTTTCCCCCCGGACAGGCCTCACTCCTACGAGCAGTACTTC.

The chain links TRBV5-5 to TRBJ2-7; the D gene is possibly TRBD2 (6 bases). Trimming took 7 bases from V and 2 from J, leaving 13 bases between them. CDR3 length: 13 amino acids. From germline, CDR1 is SGHKS and CDR2 YYEKEE (reference sequence). The CDR3 spells CASAGNPTYEQYF. The CDR3 nucleotides are TGTGCCAGCGCGGGGAACCCCACCTACGAGCAGTACTTC.

This clone was found once. The chain has TRBV7-8 and TRBJ2-7; no clear D. V was pared by 5 bases and J by 2 bases, with 7 bases between. This CDR3 comprises 12 residues. CDR1 SGHVS and CDR2 FQNEAQ come from the germline V gene. Here the CDR3 DNA reads TGTGCCAGCAGCCAACGTCCCTACGAGCAGTACTTC. Translation: CASSQRPYEQYF.

This sequence joins TRBV4-3 and TRBJ2-1; no clear D. V was cut by 0 bases and J by 1 base, with 10 bases left in between. CDR1 and CDR2 from the germline V gene are LGHNA and YSLEER. This CDR3 spans 16 amino acids. The CDR3 bases are TGCGCCAGCAGCCAAGAAAGGCGGATTTCCTACAATGAGCAGTTCTTC. The encoded protein is CASSQERRISYNEQFF.

The rearrangement links TRBV7-4 to TRBJ1-1, with D uncertain. CDR1 and CDR2 (germline): SGHVT, SQSDAQ. Trimming shortened V by 3 bases and J by 0 bases, and 11 bases separated the two germline ends. CDR3 size: 15 residues. The chain's CDR3 is CASSLYLGMNTEAFF. CDR3 nucleotide sequence: TGTGCCAGCAGCTTGTACCTCGGCATGAACACTGAAGCTTTCTTT.

The CDR3 nucleotides read TGTGCCAGCAGTTACTCGCAGTTCTACGAGCAGTACTTC. Amino acid sequence: CASSYSQFYEQYF. The rearrangement links TRBV6-5 to TRBJ2-7; D is unclear. Germline loops: CDR1 MNHEY, CDR2 SVGAGI. The ends were cut back, 0 bases at V and 3 bases at J, with 6 bases in the middle. The length of the CDR3 is 13 residues.

V usage is TRBV9 and J usage is TRBJ2-5, with 7 bases fitting TRBD1. After removal of 4 bases from V and 5 bases from J, the junction contained 11 bases not matched to a gene. There are 15 residues in the CDR3. The germline CDR1 and CDR2 sequences are SGDLS and YYNGEE. For the CDR3, the DNA is TGTGCCAGCAGCCGAGACAGGGAGCTTTGGGAGACCCAGTACTTC. Translation gives CASSRDRELWETQYF. Looking up the rest from reference TRBV9 and TRBJ2-5 gives the full variable domain: DSGVTQTPKHLITATGQRVTLRCSPRSGDLSVYWYQQSLDQGLQFLIQYYNGEERAKGNILERFSAQQFPDLHSELNLSSLELGDSALYFCASSRDRELWETQYFGPGTRLLVL.

CDR3 in DNA: TGTGCCAGTAGGTCCGGGGCCAACGTCCTGACTTTC. It encodes CASRSGANVLTF. V usage is TRBV19 and J usage is TRBJ2-6; D remains unclear. V was pared by 6 bases and J by 4 bases, with 4 bases between. CDR3 size: 12 residues. Per the germline V gene, CDR1 is LNHDA and CDR2 is SQIVND (reference sequence). Full variable domain (rest looked up from reference TRBV19 and TRBJ2-6): DGGITQSPKYLFRKEGQNVTLSCEQNLNHDAMYWYRQDPGQGLRLIYYSQIVNDFQKGDIAEGYSVSREKKESFPLTVTSAQKNPTAFYLCASRSGANVLTFGAGSRLTVL.

The chain recombines TRBV19 with TRBJ2-3; TRBD2 matches at 11 bases. Trimming removed 1 base from V and 5 bases from J; junction bases left unmatched: 11. The CDR3 covers 18 residues. The germline CDR1 and CDR2 sequences are LNHDA and SQIVND (reference sequence). The CDR3 nucleotides read TGTGCCAGTAGTATAGGGGTTAGCGGGGGGGCGTTTGGAGATACGCAGTATTTT. Translated, it gives CASSIGVSGGAFGDTQYF.

The rearrangement joins TRBV7-6 to TRBJ1-6; D not certain. This CDR3 has 14 residues. The germline CDR1 and CDR2 sequences are SGHVS and FNYEAQ. The germline V and J ends were trimmed by 6 bases and 4 bases, with 10 bases remaining between them. The CDR3 sequence is CASSNGDYNSPLHF. DNA for the CDR3: TGTGCCAGCAGTAACGGGGATTATAATTCACCCCTCCACTTT.

V and J are TRBV6-1 and TRBJ2-1, with TRBD1 identical over 9 bases. The CDR3 has 15 amino acids. CDR1 and CDR2 from the germline V gene are MNHNS and SASEGT. The junction had 11 bases not matched to a gene; V was cut back by 6 bases and J by 8 bases. In DNA form, the CDR3 reads TGTGCCAGCAGGATCCTCGACAGGGGGTACGATGAGCAGTTCTTC. As protein: CASRILDRGYDEQFF.

V gene TRBV5-1 combines with J gene TRBJ2-7; no reliable D call. The CDR3 length is 12 residues. Germline V lookup: CDR1 SGHRS, CDR2 YFSETQ. Trimming cost V 5 bases and J 5 bases, with 11 bases left between them. The CDR3 reads CASSPSGNEQYF. CDR3 coding DNA: TGCGCCAGCAGTCCCTCCGGAAACGAGCAGTACTTC.

V is TRBV11-2 and J is TRBJ2-1, with 7 bases that match TRBD1. Germline V gene lookup returns CDR1 SGHAT and CDR2 FQNNGV. The CDR3 totals 14 residues. With 5 bases clipped from V and 5 bases from J, the junction kept 6 bases outside the gene matches. Here the CDR3 DNA reads TGTGCCAGCAGCATCCGGGACAGAGACAATGAGCAGTTCTTC. Its translation: CASSIRDRDNEQFF.

The chain employs TRBV5-1 and TRBJ2-7; 10 positions match TRBD1. The CDR3 is 15 residues long. Per the germline V gene, CDR1 is SGHRS and CDR2 is YFSETQ. J gave up 2 bases and V 4 bases, and 6 bases lay outside the gene matches. The CDR3 protein is CASSLTTGGTYEQYF. In nucleotides, the CDR3 is TGCGCCAGCAGCCTGACGACAGGGGGCACCTACGAGCAGTACTTC.

J is TRBJ1-6 and V is TRBV5-1, with a weak D call TRBD1 (6 bases). The CDR3 has 13 residues. CDR1 and CDR2 from the germline V gene are SGHRS and YFSETQ. V was pared by 3 bases and J by 14 bases, with 15 bases between. Here the CDR3 DNA reads TGCGCCAGCAGCTCGTTCCTTGGGGACACCCTCCACTTT. It is translated as CASSSFLGDTLHF.

This chain uses TRBV5-6 with TRBJ2-2, with D possibly TRBD2 on 5 matching bases. Deletions cut 0 bases from V and 6 bases from J, with 9 bases between. This CDR3 is built from 14 residues. CDR1 is SGHDT and CDR2 is YYEEEE in the germline V gene. Here the CDR3 reads CASSLVLAPGELFF. The DNA of the CDR3 is TGTGCCAGCAGCTTGGTGCTAGCTCCCGGGGAGCTGTTTTTT.

The chain is built from TRBV11-3 and TRBJ2-3, with 7 nucleotides matching TRBD2. The length of the CDR3 is 20 residues. CDR1 is SGHNT, CDR2 YENEEA, per germline. Trimming removed 6 bases from V and 1 base from J; junction bases left unmatched: 22. CDR3 sequence (DNA): TGTGCCAGCAGTCCACGGGGAGGTAGCGGGCGGTCTTGGGGCACAGATACGCAGTATTTT. Its protein is CASSPRGGSGRSWGTDTQYF.

This chain joins TRBV5-5 and TRBJ2-1; perhaps TRBD2 as D (5 bases). This CDR3 spans 11 amino acids. Trimming took off 0 bases at V and 12 bases at J, with 7 bases between the two ends. Germline V gene lookup returns CDR1 SGHKS and CDR2 YYEKEE (reference sequence). CDR3 nucleotides: TGTGCCAGCAGCTTGGCGCTAGCGCAGTTCTTC. It yields the protein CASSLALAQFF.

This clone was observed a single time. This chain connects TRBV5-4 to TRBJ1-1, with D tentatively TRBD1 (6 bases). The length of the CDR3 is 15 residues. Germline CDR1 and CDR2: SGHNT and YYREEE (reference sequence). Between the trimmed V and J ends, which lost 3 bases and 5 bases, there was a span of 17 bases. CDR3 protein: CASSWPRRGGTEAFF. The DNA of the CDR3 is TGTGCCAGCAGCTGGCCCCGCAGGGGAGGTACTGAAGCTTTCTTT.

CDR3: CASSQWDSSYEQYF. CDR3 DNA sequence: TGTGCCAGCAGCCAATGGGACAGCTCCTACGAGCAGTACTTC. J is TRBJ2-7 and V is TRBV14; 7 nucleotides align to TRBD1. V lost 2 bases and J lost 0; bases outside the gene matches: 1. Germline V gene sequence: CDR1 SGHDN, CDR2 FVKESK. This CDR3 has 14 amino acids.